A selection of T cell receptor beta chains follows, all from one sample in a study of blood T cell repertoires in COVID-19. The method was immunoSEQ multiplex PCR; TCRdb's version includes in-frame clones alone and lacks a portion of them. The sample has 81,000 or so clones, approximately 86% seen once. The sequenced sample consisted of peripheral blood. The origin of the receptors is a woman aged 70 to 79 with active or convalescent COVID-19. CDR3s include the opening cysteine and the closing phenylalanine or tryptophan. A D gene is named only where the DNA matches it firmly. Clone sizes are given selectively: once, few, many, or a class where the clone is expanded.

CDR3: CASTVGTGGQPQHF
DNA: TGTGCCAGCACCGTAGGGACCGGGGGACAGCCCCAGCATTTT
V: TRBV6-6
J: TRBJ1-5
size: NA
D: NA

CDR3: CASSPFRLLGGVDEQFF
DNA: TGCGCCAGCAGCCCATTTCGGTTATTGGGCGGGGTCGATGAGCAGTTCTTC
V: TRBV4-1
J: TRBJ2-1
size: NA
D: NA

CDR3: CASSFSMNTEAFF
DNA: TGTGCCAGCAGCTTTTCCATGAACACTGAAGCTTTCTTT
V: TRBV7-9
J: TRBJ1-1
size: NA
D: NA

CDR3: CASSYSAGFSYEQYF
DNA: TGTGCCAGCAGTTACTCAGCAGGGTTCTCTTACGAGCAGTACTTC
V: TRBV6-2/TRBV6-3
J: TRBJ2-7
size: NA
D: NA

CDR3: CSVEDQGQGYGYTF
DNA: TGCAGCGTTGAAGATCAGGGACAGGGCTATGGCTACACCTTC
V: TRBV29-1
J: TRBJ1-2
size: NA
D: TRBD1

CDR3: CSVDPGYGYTF
DNA: TGCAGCGTTGATCCCGGCTATGGCTACACCTTC
V: TRBV29-1
J: TRBJ1-2
size: NA
D: NA

CDR3: CASMGGSYNEQFF
DNA: TGTGCCAGCATGGGGGGAAGCTACAATGAGCAGTTCTTC
V: TRBV27
J: TRBJ2-1
size: NA
D: NA

CDR3: CASSVGTGHNEQFF
DNA: TGCGCCAGCAGCGTCGGGACAGGGCACAATGAGCAGTTCTTC
V: TRBV5-1
J: TRBJ2-1
size: NA
D: TRBD1

CDR3: CASSQDTGLTEAFF
DNA: TGCGCCAGCAGCCAAGACACGGGGTTGACTGAAGCTTTCTTT
V: TRBV4-1
J: TRBJ1-1
size: NA
D: NA

CDR3: CASSVAGNTIYF
DNA: TGTGCCAGCTCGGTGGCTGGAAACACCATATATTTT
V: TRBV28
J: TRBJ1-3
size: NA
D: NA

CDR3: CASSLRQISNYGYTF
DNA: TGTGCCAGCAGCTTACGACAGATATCTAACTATGGCTACACCTTC
V: TRBV7-2
J: TRBJ1-2
size: NA
D: NA

CDR3: CTSSQADRDPMLGQPQHF
DNA: TGCACCAGCAGCCAAGCGGACAGGGATCCTATGCTCGGTCAGCCCCAGCATTTT
V: TRBV1
J: TRBJ1-5
size: NA
D: NA

CDR3: CSAMLNTEAFF
DNA: TGCAGTGCCATGTTGAACACTGAAGCTTTCTTT
V: TRBV20-1
J: TRBJ1-1
size: NA
D: NA

CDR3: CASSSPRGISSYEQYF
DNA: TGTGCCAGCAGCTCCCCCCGGGGTATTAGTTCCTACGAGCAGTACTTC
V: TRBV7-9
J: TRBJ2-7
size: NA
D: NA

CDR3: CASTSVGASGEKLFF
DNA: TGTGCCAGCACCTCCGTGGGGGCGTCGGGGGAAAAACTGTTTTTT
V: TRBV2
J: TRBJ1-4
size: NA
D: NA

CDR3: CASSSNLPGQGANEQYF
DNA: TGTGCCAGCAGCTCCAACCTGCCGGGACAGGGGGCAAACGAGCAGTACTTC
V: TRBV7-2
J: TRBJ2-7
size: NA
D: TRBD1

CDR3: CASSQQGYEQYF
DNA: TGTGCCAGCAGCCAACAGGGTTACGAGCAGTACTTC
V: TRBV25-1
J: TRBJ2-7
size: few
D: NA

CDR3: CASSPKWTALNTEAFF
DNA: TGTGCCAGCTCACCCAAATGGACAGCCTTGAACACTGAAGCTTTCTTT
V: TRBV18
J: TRBJ1-1
size: NA
D: NA

CDR3: CASSLAPAVPYEQYF
DNA: TGTGCCAGCAGCTTAGCCCCCGCAGTCCCCTACGAGCAGTACTTC
V: TRBV7-2
J: TRBJ2-7
size: NA
D: NA

CDR3: CASDRGLAGASYNEQFF
DNA: TGCGCCAGCGACAGGGGGCTAGCGGGGGCGTCCTACAATGAGCAGTTCTTC
V: TRBV5-1
J: TRBJ2-1
size: NA
D: NA

CDR3: CSFRQESSYEQYF
DNA: TGCAGCTTCCGACAGGAGAGCTCCTACGAGCAGTACTTC
V: TRBV29-1
J: TRBJ2-7
size: NA
D: NA

CDR3: CASSLGSGNTEAFF
DNA: TGCGCCAGCAGCTTGGGTTCGGGAAACACTGAAGCTTTCTTT
V: TRBV5-1
J: TRBJ1-1
size: NA
D: NA

CDR3: CASSPTGEGRVNGYTF
DNA: TGTGCCAGCAGCCCAACCGGGGAGGGACGAGTGAATGGCTACACCTTC
V: TRBV5-5
J: TRBJ1-2
size: NA
D: NA

CDR3: CASRPTGGSTNEKLFF
DNA: TGTGCCAGCAGGCCCACGGGAGGTTCAACTAATGAAAAACTGTTTTTT
V: TRBV7-9
J: TRBJ1-4
size: NA
D: NA

CDR3: CASSWYRGSTDTQYF
DNA: TGTGCCAGCAGTTGGTACCGGGGGAGCACAGATACGCAGTATTTT
V: TRBV6-5
J: TRBJ2-3
size: NA
D: NA

CDR3: CASSQVSNVEAFF
DNA: TGCGCCAGCAGCCAAGTTAGTAATGTTGAAGCTTTCTTT
V: TRBV4-3
J: TRBJ1-1
size: NA
D: NA

CDR3: CASSGPRERGGQETQYF
DNA: TGTGCCAGCAGTGGACCGAGGGAGCGGGGGGGCCAAGAGACCCAGTACTTC
V: TRBV6-1
J: TRBJ2-5
size: NA
D: TRBD2

CDR3: CASSYGTAKETQYF
DNA: TGTGCCAGCAGTTACGGGACAGCGAAAGAGACCCAGTACTTC
V: TRBV6-5
J: TRBJ2-5
size: NA
D: TRBD1

CDR3: CSASGGRGYNEQFF
DNA: TGCAGTGCCAGTGGGGGCAGGGGGTACAATGAGCAGTTCTTC
V: TRBV20-1
J: TRBJ2-1
size: NA
D: TRBD1

CDR3: CASSLTHLDSGNTIYF
DNA: TGTGCCAGCAGTTTAACGCATTTGGACAGTGGAAACACCATATATTTT
V: TRBV28
J: TRBJ1-3
size: NA
D: NA

CDR3: CASSQPGTSGGAGETQYF
DNA: TGTGCCAGCAGCCAACCCGGGACTAGCGGGGGGGCCGGTGAGACCCAGTACTTC
V: TRBV5-5
J: TRBJ2-5
size: NA
D: TRBD2

CDR3: CASSIQEGQPQHF
DNA: TGTGCCAGTAGTATCCAGGAAGGTCAGCCCCAGCATTTT
V: TRBV19
J: TRBJ1-5
size: NA
D: NA

CDR3: CASSYSKRGQQTEAFF
DNA: TGTGCCAGCAGTTACTCGAAACGTGGACAACAGACTGAAGCTTTCTTT
V: TRBV6-7
J: TRBJ1-1
size: NA
D: NA

CDR3: CASSERGILAKPQHF
DNA: TGTGCCAGCAGTGAGAGGGGGATCCTTGCCAAGCCCCAGCATTTT
V: TRBV6-1
J: TRBJ1-5
size: NA
D: NA

CDR3: CASSPPGQGAQGTQYF
DNA: TGTGCCAGCTCACCACCGGGACAGGGCGCGCAGGGGACCCAGTACTTC
V: TRBV18
J: TRBJ2-5
size: NA
D: TRBD1

CDR3: CASKQGRTEAFF
DNA: TGTGCCAGTAAACAGGGGCGCACTGAAGCTTTCTTT
V: TRBV19
J: TRBJ1-1
size: NA
D: TRBD1

CDR3: CASSLAQATNEKLFF
DNA: TGTGCCAGCAGCTTGGCCCAGGCAACTAATGAAAAACTGTTTTTT
V: TRBV5-4
J: TRBJ1-4
size: NA
D: NA

CDR3: CASSRGQGAISVNQPQHF
DNA: TGTGCCAGCAGCCGGGGACAGGGGGCTATTTCAGTCAATCAGCCCCAGCATTTT
V: TRBV5-5
J: TRBJ1-5
size: NA
D: TRBD1

CDR3: CASSLGGGSYNEQFF
DNA: TGTGCCAGCAGCCTCGGGGGGGGATCCTACAATGAGCAGTTCTTC
V: TRBV11-2
J: TRBJ2-1
size: once
D: TRBD2

CDR3: CASSPTILNSRAASGNTIYF
DNA: TGCGCCAGCAGCCCAACGATATTAAATTCCAGGGCAGCCTCTGGAAACACCATATATTTT
V: TRBV5-1
J: TRBJ1-3
size: NA
D: NA

CDR3: CATSDAGQNYGYTF
DNA: TGTGCCACCAGTGATGCGGGGCAGAACTATGGCTACACCTTC
V: TRBV24-1
J: TRBJ1-2
size: NA
D: NA

CDR3: CASSSHRGSYEQYF
DNA: TGCGCCAGCAGCTCTCACAGGGGCTCCTACGAGCAGTACTTC
V: TRBV4-1
J: TRBJ2-7
size: NA
D: TRBD1

CDR3: CASSWGQGGTYEQYF
DNA: TGTGCCAGCAGTTGGGGACAGGGGGGGACCTACGAGCAGTACTTC
V: TRBV6-2/TRBV6-3
J: TRBJ2-7
size: NA
D: TRBD1

CDR3: CASTILGGEAFF
DNA: TGTGCCAGCACCATCCTCGGCGGTGAAGCTTTCTTT
V: TRBV3-1/TRBV3-2
J: TRBJ1-1
size: NA
D: NA

CDR3: CASSRQMNYGYTF
DNA: TGTGCCAGCAGCCGACAGATGAACTATGGCTACACCTTC
V: TRBV3-1/TRBV3-2
J: TRBJ1-2
size: few
D: NA

CDR3: CSVEDVGLAGEQFF
DNA: TGCAGCGTTGAAGATGTTGGTCTAGCGGGTGAGCAGTTCTTC
V: TRBV29-1
J: TRBJ2-1
size: NA
D: TRBD2

CDR3: CASSLPQGAWNTEAFF
DNA: TGTGCCAGCAGCTTGCCACAGGGGGCGTGGAACACTGAAGCTTTCTTT
V: TRBV5-4
J: TRBJ1-1
size: NA
D: TRBD1

CDR3: CASQSNSGNTGELFF
DNA: TGTGCCAGCCAATCAAATAGCGGAAACACCGGGGAGCTGTTTTTT
V: TRBV6-5
J: TRBJ2-2
size: NA
D: NA

CDR3: CASSLGLRGETQYF
DNA: TGCGCCAGCAGCCTCGGACTCAGGGGAGAGACCCAGTACTTC
V: TRBV5-1
J: TRBJ2-5
size: NA
D: NA